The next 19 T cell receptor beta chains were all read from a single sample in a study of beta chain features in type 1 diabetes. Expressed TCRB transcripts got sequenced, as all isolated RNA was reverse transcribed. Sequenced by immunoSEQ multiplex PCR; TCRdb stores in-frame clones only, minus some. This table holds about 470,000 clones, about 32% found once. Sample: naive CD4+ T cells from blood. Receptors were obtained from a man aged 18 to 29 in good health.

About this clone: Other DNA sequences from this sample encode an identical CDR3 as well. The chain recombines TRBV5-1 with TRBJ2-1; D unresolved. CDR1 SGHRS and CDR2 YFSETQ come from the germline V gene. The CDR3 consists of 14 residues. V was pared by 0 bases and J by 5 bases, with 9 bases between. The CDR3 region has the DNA TGCGCCAGCAGCTTGGCGCCGCTCAACAATGAGCAGTTCTTC. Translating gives CASSLAPLNNEQFF.

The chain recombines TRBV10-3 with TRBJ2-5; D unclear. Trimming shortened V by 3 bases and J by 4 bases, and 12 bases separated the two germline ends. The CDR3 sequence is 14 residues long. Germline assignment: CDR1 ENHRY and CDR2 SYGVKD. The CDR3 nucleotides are TGTGCCATCAGTGAAAAGGGCGAAAGAGAGACCCAGTACTTC. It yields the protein CAISEKGERETQYF.

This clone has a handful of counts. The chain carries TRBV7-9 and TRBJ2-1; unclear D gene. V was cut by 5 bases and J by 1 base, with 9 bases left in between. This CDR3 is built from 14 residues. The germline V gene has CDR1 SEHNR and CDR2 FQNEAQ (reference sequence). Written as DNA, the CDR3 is TGTGCCAGCAGCAGGGTCCCGTCCTACAATGAGCAGTTCTTC. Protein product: CASSRVPSYNEQFF. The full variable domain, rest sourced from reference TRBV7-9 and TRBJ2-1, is DTGVSQNPRHKITKRGQNVTFRCDPISEHNRLYWYRQTLGQGPEFLTYFQNEAQLEKSRLLSDRFSAERPKGSFSTLEIQRTEQGDSAMYLCASSRVPSYNEQFFGPGTRLTVL.

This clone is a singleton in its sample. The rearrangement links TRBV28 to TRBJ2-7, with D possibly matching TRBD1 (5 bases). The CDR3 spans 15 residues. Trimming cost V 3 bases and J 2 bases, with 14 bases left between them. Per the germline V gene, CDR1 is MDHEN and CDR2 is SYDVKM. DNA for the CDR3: TGTGCCAGCAGTTTGATTGGCAGGGTTCCCTACGAGCAGTACTTC. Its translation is CASSLIGRVPYEQYF.

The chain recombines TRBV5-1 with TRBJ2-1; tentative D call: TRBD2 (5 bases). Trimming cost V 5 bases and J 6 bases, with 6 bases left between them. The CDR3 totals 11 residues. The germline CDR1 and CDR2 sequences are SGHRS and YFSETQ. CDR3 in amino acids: CASRRGNEQFF. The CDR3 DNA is TGCGCCAGCAGACGGGGCAATGAGCAGTTCTTC.

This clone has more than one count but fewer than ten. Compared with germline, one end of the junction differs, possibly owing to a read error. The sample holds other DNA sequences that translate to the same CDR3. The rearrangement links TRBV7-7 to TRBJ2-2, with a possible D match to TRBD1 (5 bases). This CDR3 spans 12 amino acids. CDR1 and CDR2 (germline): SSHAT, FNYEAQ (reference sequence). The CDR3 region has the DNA TGTGCTAGCAGCTTAGGGGCCGGGGAGCTGTTTTTT. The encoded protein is CASSLGAGELFF.

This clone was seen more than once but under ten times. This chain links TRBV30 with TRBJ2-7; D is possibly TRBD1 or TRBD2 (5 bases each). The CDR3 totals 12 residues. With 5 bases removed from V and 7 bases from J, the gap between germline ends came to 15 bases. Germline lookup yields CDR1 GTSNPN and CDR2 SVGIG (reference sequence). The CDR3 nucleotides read TGTGCCTGGGGCGAGGGGTCCCGAGAGCAGTACTTC. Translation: CAWGEGSREQYF.

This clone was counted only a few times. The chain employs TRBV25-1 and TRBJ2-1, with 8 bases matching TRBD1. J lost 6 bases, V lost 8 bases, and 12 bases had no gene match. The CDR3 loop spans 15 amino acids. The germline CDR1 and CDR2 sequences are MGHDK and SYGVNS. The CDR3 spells CASDTLDRASNEQFF. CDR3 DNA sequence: TGTGCCAGCGATACCCTGGACAGGGCCAGCAATGAGCAGTTCTTC.

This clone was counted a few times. Here the CDR3 reads CASSVEWEGRETQYF. The CDR3 nucleotides are TGTGCCAGCAGCGTAGAATGGGAGGGCCGGGAGACCCAGTACTTC. The chain recombines TRBV9 with TRBJ2-5; the match to TRBD2 covers 7 bases. From germline, CDR1 is SGDLS and CDR2 YYNGEE. CDR3 length equals 15 residues. V lost 0 bases to trimming and J lost 5 bases; unmatched junction nucleotides: 7.

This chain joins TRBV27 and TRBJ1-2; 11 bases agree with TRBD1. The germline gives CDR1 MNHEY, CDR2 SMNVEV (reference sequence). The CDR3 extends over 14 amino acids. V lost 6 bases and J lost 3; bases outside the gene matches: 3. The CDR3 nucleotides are TGTGCCAGCAGAAGGACAGGGGGCTACTATGGCTACACCTTC. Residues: CASRRTGGYYGYTF.

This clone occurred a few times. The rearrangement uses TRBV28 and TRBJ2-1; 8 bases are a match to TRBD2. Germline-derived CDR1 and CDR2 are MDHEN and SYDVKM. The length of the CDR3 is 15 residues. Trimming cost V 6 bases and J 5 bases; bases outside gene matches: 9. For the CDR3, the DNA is TGTGCCAGCAGCTACGGACTAGCTCGAAACAATGAGCAGTTCTTC. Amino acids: CASSYGLARNNEQFF.

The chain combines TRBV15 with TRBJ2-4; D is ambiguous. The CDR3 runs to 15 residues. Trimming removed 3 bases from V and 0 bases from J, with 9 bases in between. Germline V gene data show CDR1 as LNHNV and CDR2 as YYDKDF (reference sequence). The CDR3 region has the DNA TGTGCCACCAGCAGTAGAGCACTAGCCAAAAACATTCAGTACTTC. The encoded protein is CATSSRALAKNIQYF.

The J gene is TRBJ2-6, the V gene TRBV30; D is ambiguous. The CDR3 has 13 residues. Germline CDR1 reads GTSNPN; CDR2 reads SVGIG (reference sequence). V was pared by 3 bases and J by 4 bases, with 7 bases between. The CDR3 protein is CAWRIQGANVLTF. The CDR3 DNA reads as TGTGCCTGGAGGATACAGGGGGCCAACGTCCTGACTTTC. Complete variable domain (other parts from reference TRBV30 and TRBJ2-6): SQTIHQWPATLVQPVGSPLSLECTVEGTSNPNLYWYRQAAGRGLQLLFYSVGIGQISSEVPQNLSASRPQDRQFILSSKKLLLSDSGFYLCAWRIQGANVLTFGAGSRLTVL.

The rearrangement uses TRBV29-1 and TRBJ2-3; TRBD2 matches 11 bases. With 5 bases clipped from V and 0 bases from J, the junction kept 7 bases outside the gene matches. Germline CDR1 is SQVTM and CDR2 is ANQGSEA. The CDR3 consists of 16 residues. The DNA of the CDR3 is TGCAGCGTTTCCGGACTAGCGGGCCCTAGCACAGATACGCAGTATTTT. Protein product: CSVSGLAGPSTDTQYF.

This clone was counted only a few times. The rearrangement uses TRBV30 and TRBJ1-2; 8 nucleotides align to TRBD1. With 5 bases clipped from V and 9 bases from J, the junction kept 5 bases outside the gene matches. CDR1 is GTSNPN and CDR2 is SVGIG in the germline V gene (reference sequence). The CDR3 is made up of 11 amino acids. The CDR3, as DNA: TGTGCCTGGGGACAGGGTGTGAGCTACACCTTC. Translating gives CAWGQGVSYTF.

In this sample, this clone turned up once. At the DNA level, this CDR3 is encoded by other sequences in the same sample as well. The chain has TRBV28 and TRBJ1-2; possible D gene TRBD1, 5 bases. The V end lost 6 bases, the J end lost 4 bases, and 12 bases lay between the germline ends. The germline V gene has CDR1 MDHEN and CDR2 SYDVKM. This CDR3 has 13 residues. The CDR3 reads CASSLRGPYGYTF. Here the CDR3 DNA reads TGTGCCAGCAGCCTGAGGGGACCCTATGGCTACACCTTC.

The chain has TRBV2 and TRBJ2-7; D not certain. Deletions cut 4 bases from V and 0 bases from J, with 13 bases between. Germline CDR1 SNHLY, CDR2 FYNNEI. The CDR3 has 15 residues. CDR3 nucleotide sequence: TGTGCCAGCAGTGGAACACTACTAAGCTCCTACGAGCAGTACTTC. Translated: CASSGTLLSSYEQYF.

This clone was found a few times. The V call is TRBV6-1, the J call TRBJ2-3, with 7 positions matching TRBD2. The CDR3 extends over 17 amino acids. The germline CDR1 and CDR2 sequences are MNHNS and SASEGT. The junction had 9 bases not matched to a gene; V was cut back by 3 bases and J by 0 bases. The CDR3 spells CASSDIRRLASTDTQYF. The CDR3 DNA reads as TGTGCCAGCAGTGATATCCGTCGACTAGCTAGCACAGATACGCAGTATTTT.

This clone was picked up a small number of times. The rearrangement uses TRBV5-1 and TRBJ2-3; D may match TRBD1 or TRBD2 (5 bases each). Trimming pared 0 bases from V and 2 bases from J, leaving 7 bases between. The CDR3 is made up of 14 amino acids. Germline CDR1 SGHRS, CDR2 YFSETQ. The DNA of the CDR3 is TGCGCCAGCAGCTTGGCGGGACCCACAGATACGCAGTATTTT. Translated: CASSLAGPTDTQYF. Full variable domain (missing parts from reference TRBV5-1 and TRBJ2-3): KAGVTQTPRYLIKTRGQQVTLSCSPISGHRSVSWYQQTPGQGLQFLFEYFSETQRNKGNFPGRFSGRQFSNSRSEMNVSTLELGDSALYLCASSLAGPTDTQYFGPGTRLTVL.